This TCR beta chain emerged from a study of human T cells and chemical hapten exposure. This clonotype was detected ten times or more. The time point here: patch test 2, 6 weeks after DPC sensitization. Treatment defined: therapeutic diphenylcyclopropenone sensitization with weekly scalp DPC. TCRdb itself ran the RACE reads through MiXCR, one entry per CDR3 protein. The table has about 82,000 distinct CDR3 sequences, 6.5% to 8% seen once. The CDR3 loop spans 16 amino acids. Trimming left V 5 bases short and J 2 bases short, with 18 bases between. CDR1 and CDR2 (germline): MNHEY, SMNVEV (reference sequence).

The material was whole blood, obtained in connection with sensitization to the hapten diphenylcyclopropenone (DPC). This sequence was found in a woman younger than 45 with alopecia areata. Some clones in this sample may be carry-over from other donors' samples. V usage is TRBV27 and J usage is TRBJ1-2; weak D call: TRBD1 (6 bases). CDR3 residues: CASSLTGTSKNYGYTF. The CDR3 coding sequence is TGTGCCAGCAGTCTTACCGGGACAAGTAAGAACTATGGCTACACCTTC.